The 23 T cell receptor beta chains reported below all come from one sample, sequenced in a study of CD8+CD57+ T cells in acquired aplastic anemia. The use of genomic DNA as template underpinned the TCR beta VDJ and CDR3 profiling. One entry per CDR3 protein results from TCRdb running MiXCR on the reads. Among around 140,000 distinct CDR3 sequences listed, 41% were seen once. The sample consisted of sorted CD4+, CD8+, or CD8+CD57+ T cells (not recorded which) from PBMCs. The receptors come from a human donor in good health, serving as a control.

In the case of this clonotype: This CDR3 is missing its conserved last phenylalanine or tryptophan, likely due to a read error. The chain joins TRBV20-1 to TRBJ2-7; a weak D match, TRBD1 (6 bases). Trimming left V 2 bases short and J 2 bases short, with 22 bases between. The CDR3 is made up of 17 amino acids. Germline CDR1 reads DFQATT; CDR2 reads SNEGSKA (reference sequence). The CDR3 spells CSARRGSQDSDPYEQYL. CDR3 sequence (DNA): TGCAGTGCTAGAAGAGGGTCTCAGGACAGCGACCCCTACGAGCAGTACCTC.

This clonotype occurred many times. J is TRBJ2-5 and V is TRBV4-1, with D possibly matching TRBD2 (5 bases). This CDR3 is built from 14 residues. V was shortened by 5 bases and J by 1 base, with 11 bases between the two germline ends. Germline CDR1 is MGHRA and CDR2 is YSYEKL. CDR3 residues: CASSWTYSQETQYF. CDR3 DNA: TGCGCCAGCAGCTGGACTTACTCCCAAGAGACCCAGTACTTC.

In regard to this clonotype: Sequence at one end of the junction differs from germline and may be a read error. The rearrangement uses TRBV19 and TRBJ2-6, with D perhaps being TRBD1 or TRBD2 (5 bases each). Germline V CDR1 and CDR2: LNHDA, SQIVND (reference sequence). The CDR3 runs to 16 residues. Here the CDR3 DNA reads TGTGCCAGTAGTGCACTCAGGTCCTCCGGGGCCAACGTCCTGGCCTTC. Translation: CASSALRSSGANVLAF.

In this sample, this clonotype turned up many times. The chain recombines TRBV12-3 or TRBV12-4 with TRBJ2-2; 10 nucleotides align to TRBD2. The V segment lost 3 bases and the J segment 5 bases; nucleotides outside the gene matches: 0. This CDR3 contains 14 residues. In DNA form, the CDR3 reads TGTGCCAGCAGTTTGACTAGCGGGACCGGGGAGCTGTTTTTT. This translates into CASSLTSGTGELFF.

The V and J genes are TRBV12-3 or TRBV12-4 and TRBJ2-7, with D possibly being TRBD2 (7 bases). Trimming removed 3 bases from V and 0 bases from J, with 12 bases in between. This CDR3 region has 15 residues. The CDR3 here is CASSLGGGRSYEQYF. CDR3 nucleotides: TGTGCCAGCAGTTTGGGAGGGGGTCGCTCCTACGAGCAGTACTTC.

As DNA, the CDR3 is TGTGCCAGTAGTACCGTAGGGACCTATGGCTACACCTTC. Protein: CASSTVGTYGYTF. J is TRBJ1-2 and V is TRBV19; D is perhaps TRBD1 (5 bases). Germline CDR1 LNHDA, CDR2 SQIVND (reference sequence). V lost 4 bases and J 4 bases, leaving 10 bases between the germline ends. There are 13 residues in the CDR3.

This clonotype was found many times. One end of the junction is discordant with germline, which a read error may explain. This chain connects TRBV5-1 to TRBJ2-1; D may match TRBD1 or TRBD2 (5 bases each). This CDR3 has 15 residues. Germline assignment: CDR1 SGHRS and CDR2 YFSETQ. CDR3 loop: CASSTSGSSYNEQFF. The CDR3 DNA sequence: TGTGCCAGTAGCACCTCAGGGAGTTCCTACAATGAGCAGTTCTTC.

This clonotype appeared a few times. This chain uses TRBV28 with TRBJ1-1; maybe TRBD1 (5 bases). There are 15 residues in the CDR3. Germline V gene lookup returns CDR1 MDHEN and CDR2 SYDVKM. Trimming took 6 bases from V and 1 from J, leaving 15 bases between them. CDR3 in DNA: TGTGCCAGCAGCCCTATACAGGAATCGAACACTGAAGCTTTCTTT. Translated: CASSPIQESNTEAFF.

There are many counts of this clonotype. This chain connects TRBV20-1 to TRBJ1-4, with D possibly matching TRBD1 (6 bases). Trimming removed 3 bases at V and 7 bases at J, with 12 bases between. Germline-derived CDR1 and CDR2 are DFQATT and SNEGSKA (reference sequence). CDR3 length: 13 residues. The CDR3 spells CSASDRRREKLFF. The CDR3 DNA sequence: TGCAGTGCTAGTGACAGGCGGCGTGAAAAACTGTTTTTT.

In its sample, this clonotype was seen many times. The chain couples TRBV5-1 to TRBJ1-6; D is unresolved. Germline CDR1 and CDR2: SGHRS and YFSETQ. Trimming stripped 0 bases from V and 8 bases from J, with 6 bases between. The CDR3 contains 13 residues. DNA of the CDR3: TGCGCCAGCAGCTTGGATGTATATTCACCCCTCCACTTT. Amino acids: CASSLDVYSPLHF.

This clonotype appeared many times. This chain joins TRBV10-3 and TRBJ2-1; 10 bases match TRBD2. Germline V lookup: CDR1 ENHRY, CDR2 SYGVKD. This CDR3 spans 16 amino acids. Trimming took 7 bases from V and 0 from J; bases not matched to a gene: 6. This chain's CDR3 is CAITELAGSSYNEQFF. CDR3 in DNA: TGTGCCATCACCGAACTAGCGGGGAGCTCCTACAATGAGCAGTTCTTC.

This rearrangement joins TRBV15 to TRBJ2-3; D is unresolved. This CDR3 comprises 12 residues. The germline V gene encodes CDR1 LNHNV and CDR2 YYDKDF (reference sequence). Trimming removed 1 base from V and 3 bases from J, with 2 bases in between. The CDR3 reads CATSRVTDTQYF. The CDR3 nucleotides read TGTGCCACCAGCAGAGTGACAGATACGCAGTATTTT. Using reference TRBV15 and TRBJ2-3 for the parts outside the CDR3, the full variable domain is DAMVIQNPRYQVTQFGKPVTLSCSQTLNHNVMYWYQQKSSQAPKLLFHYYDKDFNNEADTPDNFQSRRPNTSFCFLDIRSPGLGDTAMYLCATSRVTDTQYFGPGTRLTVL.

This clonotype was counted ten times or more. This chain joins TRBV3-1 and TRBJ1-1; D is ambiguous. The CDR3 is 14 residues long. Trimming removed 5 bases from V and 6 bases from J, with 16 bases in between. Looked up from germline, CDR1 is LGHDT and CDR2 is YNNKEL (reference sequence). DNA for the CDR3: TGTGCCAGCAGCTACACCGACGGCGGGGCTGAAGCTTTCTTT. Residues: CASSYTDGGAEAFF.

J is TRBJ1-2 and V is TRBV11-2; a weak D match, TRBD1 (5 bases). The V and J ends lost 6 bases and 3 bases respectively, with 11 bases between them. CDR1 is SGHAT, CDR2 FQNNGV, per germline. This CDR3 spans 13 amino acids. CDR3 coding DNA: TGTGCCAGCAGGTCGGGGGTGGACTATGGCTACACCTTC. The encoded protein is CASRSGVDYGYTF.

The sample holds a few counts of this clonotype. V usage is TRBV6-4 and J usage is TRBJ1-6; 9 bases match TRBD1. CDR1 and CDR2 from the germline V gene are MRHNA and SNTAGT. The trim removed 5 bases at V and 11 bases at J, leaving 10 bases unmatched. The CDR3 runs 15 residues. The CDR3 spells CASSPGTGKNPPLHF. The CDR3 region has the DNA TGTGCCAGCAGTCCCGGGACAGGGAAGAATCCACCCCTCCACTTT.

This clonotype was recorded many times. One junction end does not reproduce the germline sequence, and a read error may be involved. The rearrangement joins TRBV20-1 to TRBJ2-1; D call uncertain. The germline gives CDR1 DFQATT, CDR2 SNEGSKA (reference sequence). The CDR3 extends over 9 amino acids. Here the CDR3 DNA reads TGCAGTGCTGCCCCCGGGTCACTCTTC. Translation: CSAAPGSLF.

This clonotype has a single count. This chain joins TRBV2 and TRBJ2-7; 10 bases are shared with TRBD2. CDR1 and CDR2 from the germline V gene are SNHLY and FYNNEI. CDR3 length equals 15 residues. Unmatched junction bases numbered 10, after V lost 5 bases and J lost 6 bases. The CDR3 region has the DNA TGTGCCAGCAGTCCAAGCGGGGGGGCTTTCGGCGAGCAGTACTTC. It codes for CASSPSGGAFGEQYF.

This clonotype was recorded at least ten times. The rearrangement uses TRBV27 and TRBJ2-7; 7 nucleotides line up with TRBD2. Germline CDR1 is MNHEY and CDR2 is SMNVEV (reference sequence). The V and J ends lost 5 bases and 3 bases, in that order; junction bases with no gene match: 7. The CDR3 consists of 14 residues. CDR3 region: CASSPPGGFYEQYF. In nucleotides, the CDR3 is TGTGCCAGCAGTCCGCCCGGGGGGTTCTACGAGCAGTACTTC.

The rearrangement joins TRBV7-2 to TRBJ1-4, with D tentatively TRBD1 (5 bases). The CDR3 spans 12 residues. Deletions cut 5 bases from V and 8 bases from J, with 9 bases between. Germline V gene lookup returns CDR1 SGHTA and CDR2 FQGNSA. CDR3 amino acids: CASSPGAEKLFF. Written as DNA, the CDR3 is TGTGCCAGCAGCCCTGGGGCGGAAAAACTGTTTTTT.

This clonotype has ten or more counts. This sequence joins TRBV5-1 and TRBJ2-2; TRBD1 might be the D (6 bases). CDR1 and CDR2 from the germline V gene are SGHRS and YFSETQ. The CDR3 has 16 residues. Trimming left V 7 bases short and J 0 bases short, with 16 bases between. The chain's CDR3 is CASAWGPAPNTGELFF. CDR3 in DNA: TGCGCCAGCGCTTGGGGGCCTGCCCCGAACACCGGGGAGCTGTTTTTT.

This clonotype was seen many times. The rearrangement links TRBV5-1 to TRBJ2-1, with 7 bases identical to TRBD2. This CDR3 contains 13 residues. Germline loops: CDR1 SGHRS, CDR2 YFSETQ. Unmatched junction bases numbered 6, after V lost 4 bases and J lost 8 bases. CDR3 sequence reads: CASSPAGVYEQFF. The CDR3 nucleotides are TGCGCCAGCAGCCCCGCGGGGGTATATGAGCAGTTCTTC.

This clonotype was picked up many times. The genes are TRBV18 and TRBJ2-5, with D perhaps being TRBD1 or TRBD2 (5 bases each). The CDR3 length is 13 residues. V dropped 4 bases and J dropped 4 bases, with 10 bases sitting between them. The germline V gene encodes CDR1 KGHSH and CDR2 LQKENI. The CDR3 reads CASSRGEGETQYF. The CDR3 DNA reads TGTGCCAGCTCACGGGGCGAGGGAGAGACCCAGTACTTC.

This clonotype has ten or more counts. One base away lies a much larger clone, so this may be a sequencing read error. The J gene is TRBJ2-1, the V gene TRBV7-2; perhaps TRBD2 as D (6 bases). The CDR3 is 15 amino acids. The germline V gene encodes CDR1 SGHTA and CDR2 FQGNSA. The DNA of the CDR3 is TGTGCCAGCGGCTTGGTCCAGCGGAGGGACAATGAGCAGTTCTTC. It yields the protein CASGLVQRRDNEQFF. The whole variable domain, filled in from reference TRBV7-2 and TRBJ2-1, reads GAGVSQSPSNKVTEKGKDVELRCDPISGHTALYWYRQSLGQGLEFLIYFQGNSAPDKSGLPSDRFSAERTGGSVSTLTIQRTQQEDSAVYLCASGLVQRRDNEQFFGPGTRLTVL.